This TCR beta chain comes out of a study of blood T cell repertoires in COVID-19. Whole-study context: COVID-19 samples collected from the United States, Italy and Spain covered acute and convalescent phases. From T cells, B-cell-depleted T cells, or PBMCs came the material, which was cDNA or gDNA.

Trimming shortened V by 8 bases and J by 6 bases, and 14 bases separated the two germline ends. CDR1 SNHLY and CDR2 FYNNEI come from the germline V gene. The CDR3 consists of 12 residues. Authors' methods: For nucleated cells, counts were estimated from reference gene primer amplification. Repertoires were generated with immunoSEQ multiplex PCR, while TCRdb's copy carries only in-frame clones and drops some. Clone size and the V and J calls come from that table; the DNA yielded D and trimming. The sample lists a few hundred thousand clones, about 82% occurring once. The source material was peripheral blood. This chain joins TRBV2 and TRBJ2-7; perhaps TRBD1 as D (6 bases). This TCR was recovered from a woman older than 75 with acute or convalescent COVID-19. As DNA, the CDR3 is TGTGCCAGCTCGCAGGGGCTTAGCGAGCAGTACTTC. Translating gives CASSQGLSEQYF.